The rows below give T cell receptor beta chains drawn from one sample of a study of vaccination and CD4 T cells after COVID-19. TCRdb re-called the PCR reads with MiXCR, one entry per CDR3 protein. The sample holds some 7,600 distinct CDR3 sequences, around a fifth seen once. Antigens of these TCRs are unknown. Sequencing used CD4+ T cells from blood, cultured in vitro, obtained after SARS-CoV-2 vaccination. All receptors derive from a human donor who had recovered from COVID-19. The CDR3 runs from the conserved cysteine through the conserved F or W. Each record gives: D gene, V gene, J gene, clone size, CDR3 protein, CDR3 DNA. The D gene is left open where the match is weak. The size field is filled for only some rows; it gives once, few, many or a size class.

>TRBD1|TRBV19|TRBJ2-1|.
CASSIITGTGNEQFF
TGTGCCAGTAGTATCATCACCGGGACAGGCAATGAGCAGTTCTTC
>TRBD2|TRBV5-4|TRBJ2-7|few
CASSTRTSGRRYEQYF
TGTGCCAGCAGCACCCGGACTAGCGGGAGGAGGTACGAGCAGTACTTC
>.|TRBV7-6|TRBJ1-5|medium-sized
CASSLEGGPQHF
TGTGCCAGCAGCTTAGAAGGTGGGCCCCAGCATTTT
>.|TRBV20-1|TRBJ2-1|.
CSARGATYNEQFF
TGCAGTGCTAGGGGGGCAACCTACAATGAGCAGTTCTTC
>TRBD1|TRBV20-1|TRBJ2-5|few
CSAISQGVKQETQYF
TGCAGTGCTATTTCACAGGGGGTAAAACAAGAGACCCAGTACTTC
>TRBD2|TRBV20-1|TRBJ2-1|.
CSAAKSGGTNEQFF
TGCAGTGCGGCAAAAAGCGGGGGGACAAATGAGCAGTTCTTC
>.|TRBV28|TRBJ1-5|.
CASTELGQPQHF
TGTGCCAGCACCGAACTCGGCCAGCCCCAGCATTTT
>.|TRBV5-1|TRBJ2-7|.
CASSVTGISYEQYF
TGCGCCAGCAGCGTAACCGGGATCTCCTACGAGCAGTACTTC
>TRBD1|TRBV18|TRBJ1-1|.
CASSSRQGTEAFF
TGTGCCAGCTCATCAAGACAGGGCACTGAAGCTTTCTTT
>TRBD1|TRBV2|TRBJ1-2|.
CASRSTGAGYTF
TGTGCCAGCAGGTCGACAGGGGCTGGCTACACCTTC
>TRBD2|TRBV10-1|TRBJ2-5|medium-sized
CASSESSGGPMTQYF
TGCGCCAGCAGTGAGTCTAGCGGGGGGCCCATGACCCAGTACTTC
>.|TRBV28|TRBJ1-2|.
CASSLSAGRRSHNYGYTF
TGTGCCAGCAGTTTATCTGCAGGGAGGAGGTCCCACAACTATGGCTACACCTTC
>.|TRBV12-3/TRBV12-4|TRBJ2-5|few
CASSFGETQYF
TGTGCCAGCAGCTTTGGGGAGACCCAGTACTTC
>.|TRBV20-1|TRBJ2-7|medium-sized
CSARDPSSSYEQYF
TGCAGTGCTAGAGACCCCTCGAGCTCCTACGAGCAGTACTTC
>.|TRBV7-9|TRBJ2-2|medium-sized
CASSLGSTGGAGELFF
TGTGCCAGCAGCTTAGGCTCGACAGGCGGCGCCGGGGAGCTGTTTTTT
>TRBD1|TRBV2|TRBJ2-7|.
CASSGQGALGEQYF
TGTGCCAGCAGCGGACAGGGTGCGCTGGGGGAGCAGTACTTC
>.|TRBV11-1|TRBJ2-1|.
CASSRLGGAEQFF
TGTGCCAGCAGTCGCCTGGGTGGGGCTGAGCAGTTCTTC
>.|TRBV20-1|TRBJ1-2|medium-sized
CSARGGGGVYGYTF
TGCAGTGCTAGAGGGGGTGGAGGGGTCTATGGCTACACCTTC
>.|TRBV19|TRBJ1-1|few
CASSSRGYTEAFF
TGTGCCAGTAGTTCAAGGGGTTACACTGAAGCTTTCTTT
>.|TRBV6-1|TRBJ1-6|.
CASGGRSFNSPLHF
TGTGCCAGCGGTGGACGGAGCTTTAATTCGCCCCTCCACTTT
>.|TRBV6-1|TRBJ1-2|.
CASSEVFGVFQNGYTF
TGTGCCAGCAGTGAAGTTTTTGGGGTTTTCCAAAATGGCTACACCTTC
>TRBD1|TRBV7-3|TRBJ2-1|few
CASSRDRGNNEQFF
TGTGCCAGCAGCCGGGACAGGGGGAACAATGAGCAGTTCTTC
>.|TRBV18|TRBJ1-1|.
CASSLRGGEAFF
TGTGCCAGCTCACTAAGGGGGGGTGAAGCTTTCTTT
>TRBD1|TRBV29-1|TRBJ1-1|.
CSVTGYTEAFF
TGCAGCGTGACAGGGTACACTGAAGCTTTCTTT
>.|TRBV6-4|TRBJ1-5|.
CASSEQVNQPQHF
TGTGCCAGCAGTGAACAGGTCAATCAGCCCCAGCATTTT
>.|TRBV6-5|TRBJ2-5|medium-sized
CASSYGHGQETQYF
TGTGCCAGCAGTTACGGGCACGGGCAAGAGACCCAGTACTTC
>TRBD1|TRBV4-3|TRBJ2-5|few
CASSRDRQETQYF
TGCGCCAGCAGCCGGGACAGGCAAGAGACCCAGTACTTC